This T cell receptor beta chain was profiled in a study of regulatory T cells in long-lasting Graves disease. CDR3-region Arm-PCR and iRepertoire HTBI primers produced the TCR beta libraries. Via MiXCR, TCRdb re-called the multiplex PCR reads, giving one row per CDR3 protein. Here the sample spans 550,000 to 700,000 distinct CDR3 sequences, about 16% being singletons. Time point given: newly diagnosed GD, antithyroid drugs for less than 3 months. PBMC RNA served as the TCR library source. V was cut by 3 bases and J by 10 bases, with 15 bases left in between. Germline V gene data show CDR1 as LNHNV and CDR2 as YYDKDF (reference sequence). This CDR3 has 13 amino acids. These same data were also listed under a study on T cells in Graves' hyperthyroidism and ophthalmopathy. This second study notes: The study used the HTBI primer set for a first-round RT-PCR of the TCR CDR3. A model using 13 V-J features told ophthalmopathy apart from stable hyperthyroidism.

The specimen comprised peripheral blood mononuclear cells (PBMCs), sampled at new diagnosis, from a patient treated with antithyroid drugs. V usage is TRBV15 and J usage is TRBJ1-1; D is uncertain. This TCR was recovered from a man in his late teens or twenties with Graves disease. In nucleotides, the CDR3 is TGTGCCACCAGCAGGGCCAAATTTTCCGGAGCTTTCTTT. Protein product: CATSRAKFSGAFF.